Listed below are T cell receptor beta chains from one sample, sequenced in a study of cytomegalovirus exposure and HLA in healthy donors. Here immunoSEQ multiplex PCR was the method, and the copy in TCRdb shows in-frame clones only, minus some. Among roughly 120,000 clones listed, roughly 80% were seen once. Sample: PBMCs. The receptor source for this set is a man aged 25-45 years in good health and CMV-seronegative. Both conserved end residues are part of each CDR3. A D gene is named only where the DNA matches it firmly.

v_call	j_call	d_call	cdr3_aa	cdr3_nt
TRBV28	TRBJ1-1	-	CASSYSPQGVTEAFF	TGTGCCAGCAGTTATTCCCCGCAGGGTGTCACTGAAGCTTTCTTT
TRBV7-2	TRBJ1-2	-	CASSLGGRGGNGYTF	TGTGCCAGCAGCTTAGGAGGCAGGGGAGGGAATGGCTACACCTTC
TRBV10-3	TRBJ1-5	-	CAISDGFSNQPQHF	TGTGCCATCAGTGACGGTTTTAGCAATCAGCCCCAGCATTTT
TRBV4-3	TRBJ1-2	TRBD1	CASSPSDRVLYGYPF	TGCGCCAGCAGCCCATCGGACAGGGTCCTCTATGGCTACCCCTTC
TRBV6-5	TRBJ1-1	-	CASSRTGPTEAFF	TGTGCCAGCAGCAGAACAGGACCCACTGAAGCTTTCTTT
TRBV7-9	TRBJ2-7	-	CASSLVGSPPDQYF	TGTGCCAGCAGCTTAGTGGGCAGCCCGCCGGATCAGTACTTC
TRBV10-3	TRBJ2-1	TRBD2	CAISERMTSGTKTYNEQFF	TGTGCCATCAGTGAGCGGATGACTAGCGGGACGAAGACCTACAATGAGCAGTTCTTC
TRBV6-4	TRBJ2-6	TRBD2	CASSDGTSGSGANVLTF	TGTGCCAGCAGTGACGGGACTAGCGGCTCTGGGGCCAACGTCCTGACTTTC
TRBV29-1	TRBJ2-2	-	CSVEPRNTGELFF	TGCAGCGTTGAACCTAGGAACACCGGGGAGCTGTTTTTT
TRBV4-1	TRBJ2-7	-	CASSQVLGPYEQYF	TGCGCCAGCAGCCAAGTACTAGGCCCATACGAGCAGTACTTC
TRBV15	TRBJ2-1	TRBD1	CATSRAQGAYYNEQFF	TGTGCCACCAGCAGAGCGCAGGGGGCCTACTACAATGAGCAGTTCTTC